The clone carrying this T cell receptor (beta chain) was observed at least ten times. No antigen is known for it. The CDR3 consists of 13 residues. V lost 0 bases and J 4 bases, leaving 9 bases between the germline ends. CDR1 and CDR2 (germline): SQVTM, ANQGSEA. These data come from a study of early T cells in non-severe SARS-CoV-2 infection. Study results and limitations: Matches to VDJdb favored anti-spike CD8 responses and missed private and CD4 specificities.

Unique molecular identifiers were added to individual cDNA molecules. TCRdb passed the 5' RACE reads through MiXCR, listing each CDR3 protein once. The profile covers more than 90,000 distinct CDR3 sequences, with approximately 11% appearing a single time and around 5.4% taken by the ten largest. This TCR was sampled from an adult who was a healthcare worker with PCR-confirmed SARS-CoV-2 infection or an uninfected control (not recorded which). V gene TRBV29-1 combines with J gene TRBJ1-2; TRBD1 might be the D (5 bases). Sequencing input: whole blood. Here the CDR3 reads CSVEDGAAYGYTF. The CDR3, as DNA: TGCAGCGTTGAAGATGGGGCAGCCTATGGCTACACCTTC.